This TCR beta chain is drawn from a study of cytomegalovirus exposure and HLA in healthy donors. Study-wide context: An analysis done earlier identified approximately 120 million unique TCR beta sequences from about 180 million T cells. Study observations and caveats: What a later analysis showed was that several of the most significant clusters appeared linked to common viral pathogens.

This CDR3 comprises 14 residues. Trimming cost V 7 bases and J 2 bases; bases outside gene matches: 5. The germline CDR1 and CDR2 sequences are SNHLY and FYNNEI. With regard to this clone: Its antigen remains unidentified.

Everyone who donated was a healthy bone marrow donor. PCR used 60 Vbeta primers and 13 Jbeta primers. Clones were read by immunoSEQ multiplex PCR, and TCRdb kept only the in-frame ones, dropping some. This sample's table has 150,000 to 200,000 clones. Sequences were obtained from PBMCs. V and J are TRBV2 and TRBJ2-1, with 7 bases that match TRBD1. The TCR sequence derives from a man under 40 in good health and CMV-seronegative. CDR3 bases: TGTGCCAGCACGGGGACAGAAGCCTACAATGAGCAGTTCTTC. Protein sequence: CASTGTEAYNEQFF. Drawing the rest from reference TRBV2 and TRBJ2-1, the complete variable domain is EPEVTQTPSHQVTQMGQEVILRCVPISNHLYFYWYRQILGQKVEFLVSFYNNEISEKSEIFDDQFSVERPDGSNFTLKIRSTKLEDSAMYFCASTGTEAYNEQFFGPGTRLTVL.